These 13 T cell receptor beta chains were all obtained from the same sample, sequenced in a study of cytotoxic CD8 clonotypes in ibrutinib-treated CLL. TCRdb's table, derived via immunoSEQ multiplex PCR, lists solely in-frame clones and lacks some. The data show approximately 150,000 clones, approximately 80% seen once. Sample: PBMCs, taken after 24 months of ibrutinib treatment. Receptors originate from a human donor with chronic lymphocytic leukemia.

V gene TRBV5-3 combines with J gene TRBJ1-2; 7 nucleotides line up with TRBD1. TRBV5-3 is given ORF status, its function remaining uncertain. CDR3 length: 12 residues. V was pared by 9 bases and J by 5 bases, with 7 bases of the junction left unmatched. Written as DNA, the CDR3 is TGTGCCACCAAAGGGGGCCGGTATGGCTACACCTTC. Translation: CATKGGRYGYTF.

The gene calls are TRBV11-2 and TRBJ1-1; no clear D gene. V was cut by 2 bases and J by 0 bases, with 16 bases left in between. This CDR3 region has 17 residues. Germline loops: CDR1 SGHAT, CDR2 FQNNGV. This chain's CDR3 is CASSLWQGLGMNTEAFF. The DNA of the CDR3 is TGTGCCAGCAGCTTATGGCAAGGGCTGGGGATGAACACTGAAGCTTTCTTT.

This clone was observed at least ten times. V is TRBV2 and J is TRBJ1-6; tentatively, D is TRBD1 (5 bases). V was pared by 8 bases and J by 4 bases, with 15 bases between. There are 15 residues in the CDR3. CDR1 is SNHLY and CDR2 is FYNNEI in the germline V gene. CDR3 in amino acids: CASGTLTNYNSPLHF. In DNA, the CDR3 is TGTGCCAGCGGGACCCTCACGAATTATAATTCACCCCTCCACTTT.

The chain combines TRBV19 with TRBJ1-1; D not resolved. The CDR3 length is 13 residues. V was cut by 6 bases and J by 2 bases, with 10 bases left in between. The germline CDR1 and CDR2 sequences are LNHDA and SQIVND (reference sequence). The chain's CDR3 is CASSQRENTEAFF. Here the CDR3 DNA reads TGTGCCAGTAGCCAGAGGGAAAACACTGAAGCTTTCTTT.

The chain is built from TRBV6-5 and TRBJ2-1; no reliable D call. V was cut by 6 bases and J by 5 bases, with 11 bases left in between. CDR1 and CDR2 from the germline V gene are MNHEY and SVGAGI. The CDR3 runs to 13 residues. The CDR3 nucleotides are TGTGCCAGCAGCACCAACAGTGACAATGAGCAGTTCTTC. It is translated as CASSTNSDNEQFF.

The chain recombines TRBV28 with TRBJ2-7; D gene ambiguous. The V end lost 3 bases, the J end lost 4 bases, and 10 bases lay between the germline ends. The CDR3 covers 13 residues. CDR1 and CDR2 from the germline V gene are MDHEN and SYDVKM. The CDR3 DNA reads as TGTGCCAGCAGTTTCCTCGGTTCTTACGAGCAGTACTTC. It is translated as CASSFLGSYEQYF.

This clone was seen only once. The rearrangement joins TRBV7-3 to TRBJ2-2; 10 bases are shared with TRBD2. The V and J ends lost 7 bases and 3 bases, in that order; junction bases with no gene match: 11. Germline V gene lookup returns CDR1 SGHTA and CDR2 FQGTGA. The CDR3 loop spans 17 amino acids. CDR3 coding DNA: TGTGCCAGCACCCATGCTAGCGGGAGTCGATACACCGGGGAGCTGTTTTTT. Translating it yields CASTHASGSRYTGELFF.

This chain joins TRBV4-3 and TRBJ2-2; TRBD2 might be the D (6 bases). The CDR3 runs 18 residues. Germline CDR1 and CDR2: LGHNA and YSLEER. Between the trimmed V and J ends, which lost 0 bases and 3 bases, there was a span of 17 bases. The CDR3 loop is CASSQDLVGLGDTGELFF. The CDR3 DNA reads TGCGCCAGCAGCCAAGACTTGGTGGGACTGGGAGACACCGGGGAGCTGTTTTTT.

This chain uses TRBV12-5 with TRBJ1-2; D gene unclear. CDR1 and CDR2 from the germline V gene are LGHNT and FRNRAP. CDR3 length equals 11 residues. Between the trimmed V and J ends, which lost 5 bases and 1 base, there was a span of 2 bases. CDR3 sequence reads: CASGNNYGYTF. In DNA form, the CDR3 reads TGTGCTAGTGGTAATAACTATGGCTACACCTTC.

The chain employs TRBV18 and TRBJ1-1; unclear D gene. The CDR3 is 13 amino acids. Germline CDR1 is KGHSH and CDR2 is LQKENI. V lost 4 bases, J lost 1 base, and 7 bases lay in between. In DNA form, the CDR3 reads TGTGCCAGCTCACGGGTGGAGAACACTGAAGCTTTCTTT. It yields the protein CASSRVENTEAFF.

The chain uses TRBV7-3 and TRBJ1-5; D gene ambiguous. The CDR3 has 12 residues. Trimming took 5 bases from V and 6 from J, leaving 8 bases between them. CDR1 is SGHTA, CDR2 FQGTGA, per germline. DNA of the CDR3: TGTGCCAGCAGCCGAGGAGGTCAGCCCCAGCATTTT. The encoded protein is CASSRGGQPQHF.

The chain has TRBV7-2 and TRBJ1-5, with D possibly being TRBD1 (6 bases). CDR1 is SGHTA, CDR2 FQGNSA, per germline. The CDR3 is 15 residues long. The ends were cut back, 2 bases at V and 3 bases at J, with 11 bases in the middle. The CDR3 loop is CASSLYQGNNQPQHF. The DNA for the CDR3 is TGTGCCAGCAGCTTATATCAGGGGAACAATCAGCCCCAGCATTTT.

This chain uses TRBV5-5 with TRBJ1-3; D ambiguous. Germline CDR1 and CDR2: SGHKS and YYEKEE (reference sequence). Trimming removed 0 bases from V and 0 bases from J, with 10 bases in between. This CDR3 has 16 amino acids. The CDR3 is CASSLVLTLSGNTIYF. CDR3 nucleotide sequence: TGTGCCAGCAGCTTGGTGCTGACGCTCTCTGGAAACACCATATATTTT.